Sequencing of this T cell receptor (beta chain) was carried out in a study of cytomegalovirus exposure and HLA in healthy donors. The study ran its PCR with 60 Vbeta and 13 Jbeta primers. Here immunoSEQ multiplex PCR was the method, and the copy in TCRdb shows in-frame clones only, minus some. The sample has under 100,000 clones, around 79% seen once. V lost 10 bases and J lost 4, with 14 bases in between. CDR1 MDHEN and CDR2 SYDVKM come from the germline V gene. The CDR3 runs 12 residues. This chain joins TRBV28 and TRBJ2-7; D possibly corresponds to TRBD1 (5 bases). Sequencing was done on a sample of PBMCs. The receptor's source is a man aged 18 to 35 in good health and CMV-seropositive. The CDR3 here is CATQSQVYEQYF. For the CDR3, the DNA is TGTGCCACTCAATCACAGGTTTACGAGCAGTACTTC.